This T cell receptor beta chain was sequenced for a study of blood T cell repertoires in COVID-19. Turning to the study itself: The origin of the acute and convalescent COVID-19 samples was the United States, Italy and Spain. The cDNA or gDNA used as material had been derived from T cells, B-cell-depleted T cells, or PBMCs.

It was during active infection that Seattle patients were enrolled and then longitudinally followed. As originally analysed: For nucleated cells, counts were estimated from reference gene primer amplification. Method: immunoSEQ multiplex PCR; TCRdb's copy keeps in-frame clones and lacks some. V and J calls plus clone size are reproduced from that table; the DNA served to infer D and trimming. The sample consists of around 250,000 clones, nearly 90% of them appearing once. This clone has just a few counts. The CDR3 has 20 residues. J was trimmed by 4 bases and V by 1 base; bases with no gene match: 21. Germline V gene data show CDR1 as LNHDA and CDR2 as SQIVND (reference sequence).

This sequence originates from a woman in her sixties with COVID-19, enrolled during active disease. The chain recombines TRBV19 with TRBJ1-2, with 7 bases lining up with TRBD1. Sequencing input: peripheral blood. CDR3 in DNA: TGTGCCAGTAGTATAGCCCGGGGGAGGACAGGCCTTCGATGGGCCTATGGCTACACCTTC. It specifies CASSIARGRTGLRWAYGYTF.